This T cell receptor (beta chain) stems from a study of memory CD4+ T cells and cytomegalovirus serostatus. A few counts support this clone. The identical CDR3 is also encoded by other nucleotide sequences in the sample. The CDR3 loop spans 15 amino acids. Germline values: CDR1 SGHRS, CDR2 YFSETQ. Trimming removed 0 bases from V and 0 bases from J, with 10 bases in between. The sort gate was single viable CD3+CD4+CD8-CD45RO+ cells for memory CD4+ T cells. Produced via immunoSEQ multiplex PCR; TCRdb's table is partial and in-frame only. The table records some 67,000 clones, about 78% of them present only once.

The receptor was isolated from an adult in good health and CMV-seropositive. Specimen: memory CD4+ T cells from blood. The chain links TRBV5-1 to TRBJ2-7; unclear D gene. CDR3 in DNA: TGCGCCAGCAGCTTGGCCGAGCTGAGCTCCTACGAGCAGTACTTC. Amino acid sequence: CASSLAELSSYEQYF. Drawing the rest from reference TRBV5-1 and TRBJ2-7, the complete variable domain is KAGVTQTPRYLIKTRGQQVTLSCSPISGHRSVSWYQQTPGQGLQFLFEYFSETQRNKGNFPGRFSGRQFSNSRSEMNVSTLELGDSALYLCASSLAELSSYEQYFGPGTRLTVT.